This TCR beta chain was sequenced for a study of T cell repertoires in cytomegalovirus infection. About the study: Public TCR beta signatures provided an indication of both CMV infection and a matching HLA type.

The ends lost 4 bases at V and 1 base at J; junction bases unmatched: 5. The CDR3 has 16 residues. Per the germline V gene, CDR1 is MNHNY and CDR2 is SVGAGI (reference sequence). Study conclusions and caveats: The study found HLA-C-restricted CMV-specific TCR beta clonotypes dominating the ex vivo response. Summed public TCR beta family frequency identified CMV carriers bearing the relevant HLA.

TCRdb processed the reads anew with MiXCR; each CDR3 protein has one entry. The profile shows roughly 250,000 distinct CDR3 sequences, roughly 23% of them singletons. As to this clonotype: Its cognate antigen is unknown.

Material for sequencing was CD8+ T cells from PBMCs. The receptor was derived from a human donor in good health (CMV status not recorded). Some clones in this sample may be carry-over from other donors' samples. This sequence joins TRBV6-6 and TRBJ2-5; TRBD2 matches 11 bases. The CDR3 loop reads CASSWGTSGFQETQYF. The CDR3 DNA sequence: TGTGCCAGCAGTTGGGGGACTAGCGGCTTCCAAGAGACCCAGTACTTC.